The next 13 T cell receptor beta chains were all read from a single sample in a study of blood T cells in healthy people across ages. Alongside a J-beta primer mix, a sample-barcoded 5' primer served in a second PCR lasting 7 to 11 cycles. MiXCR, applied by TCRdb to the 5' RACE reads, yields one record per CDR3 protein. The profile covers about 780,000 distinct CDR3 sequences, with around half appearing a single time and around 18% taken by the ten largest. Input material: blood. Receptor source: a man older than 75 in good health.

V is TRBV6-5 and J is TRBJ2-1; D uncertain. The germline V and J ends were trimmed by 10 bases and 7 bases, with 11 bases remaining between them. The CDR3 length is 11 residues. The germline V gene encodes CDR1 MNHEY and CDR2 SVGAGI. In nucleotides, the CDR3 is TGTGCCATCGCCTTTAGGAATGAGCAGTTCTTC. Encoded protein: CAIAFRNEQFF.

This clonotype was observed a few times. The J gene is TRBJ2-7, the V gene TRBV6-1; D unresolved. From germline, CDR1 is MNHNS and CDR2 SASEGT. There are 12 residues in the CDR3. V dropped 8 bases and J dropped 0 bases, with 8 bases sitting between them. Written as DNA, the CDR3 is TGTGCCAGCCCTCTGACCTCCTACGAGCAGTACTTC. Protein: CASPLTSYEQYF.

In its sample, this clonotype was seen a few times. V and J are TRBV4-2 and TRBJ2-5, with D unresolved. This CDR3 spans 13 amino acids. Trimming stripped 0 bases from V and 2 bases from J, with 4 bases between. The germline V gene encodes CDR1 LGHNA and CDR2 YNFKEQ. The CDR3 DNA reads as TGTGCCAGCAGCCAAGATAAGCAAGAGACCCAGTACTTC. Translation: CASSQDKQETQYF.

The sample holds many counts of this clonotype. The CDR3 DNA follows: TGCAGCGTTGAAGGGAGGGAGGTCATTGAGAGAGATACGCAGTATTTT. It translates to CSVEGREVIERDTQYF. The chain recombines TRBV29-1 with TRBJ2-3, with TRBD2 as a possible D gene (6 bases). Germline CDR1 is SQVTM and CDR2 is ANQGSEA. Trimming cost V 1 base and J 5 bases, with 19 bases left between them. The CDR3 runs to 16 residues.

The chain employs TRBV4-2 and TRBJ2-3, with 7 bases lining up with TRBD1. Germline trimming cut 4 bases from V and 0 bases from J; bases unmatched to any gene: 7. Germline V lookup: CDR1 LGHNA, CDR2 YNFKEQ. The CDR3 has 16 residues. CDR3 sequence reads: CASSPMTRGSTDTQYF. CDR3 coding DNA: TGTGCCAGCAGCCCAATGACCAGGGGGAGCACAGATACGCAGTATTTT.

This clonotype was detected many times. The rearrangement uses TRBV9 and TRBJ2-7; D perhaps matches TRBD2 (5 bases). CDR3 length equals 14 residues. Looked up from germline, CDR1 is SGDLS and CDR2 is YYNGEE. The ends were cut back, 0 bases at V and 2 bases at J, with 9 bases in the middle. In DNA, the CDR3 is TGTGCCAGCAGCGTAGAGGGCGGGCCCTACGAGCAGTACTTC. This encodes CASSVEGGPYEQYF.

The V and J genes are TRBV27 and TRBJ2-3; D gene ambiguous. The V end was cut by 2 bases, the J end by 7 bases, with 10 bases between. The CDR3 length is 13 residues. Per the germline V gene, CDR1 is MNHEY and CDR2 is SMNVEV (reference sequence). Here the CDR3 reads CASSLRPGNTQYF. The CDR3 DNA reads as TGTGCCAGCAGTTTACGTCCTGGAAATACGCAGTATTTT.

This clonotype was observed at least ten times. This rearrangement joins TRBV18 to TRBJ2-7, with 8 bases identical to TRBD1. CDR3 length: 16 residues. The germline V gene encodes CDR1 KGHSH and CDR2 LQKENI. The junction had 9 bases not matched to a gene; V was cut back by 3 bases and J by 2 bases. This CDR3 reads CASSPFSGGFPYEQYF. The CDR3 nucleotides are TGTGCCAGCTCACCTTTCTCAGGGGGCTTCCCCTACGAGCAGTACTTC.

This clonotype was recorded many times. V is TRBV28 and J is TRBJ2-5; 14 nucleotides align to TRBD2. From germline, CDR1 is MDHEN and CDR2 SYDVKM. The CDR3 covers 18 residues. V dropped 0 bases and J dropped 4; count of bases not matched to a gene: 7. This chain's CDR3 is CASSLWGTSGRLVETQYF. The CDR3 nucleotides read TGTGCCAGCAGTTTATGGGGGACTAGCGGGAGATTGGTAGAGACCCAGTACTTC.

In its sample, this clonotype was seen once. This sequence joins TRBV28 and TRBJ1-1; 11 bases match TRBD1. The germline V gene has CDR1 MDHEN and CDR2 SYDVKM. The CDR3 is 15 residues long. The ends lost 5 bases at V and 4 bases at J; junction bases unmatched: 6. Here the CDR3 reads CASSPGQGAITEAFF. CDR3 coding DNA: TGTGCCAGCAGTCCCGGACAGGGGGCTATCACTGAAGCTTTCTTT.

The gene calls are TRBV14 and TRBJ2-1, with D perhaps matching TRBD2 (6 bases). V was pared by 3 bases and J by 0 bases, with 21 bases between. The CDR3 contains 19 residues. Germline V gene sequence: CDR1 SGHDN, CDR2 FVKESK. For the CDR3, the DNA is TGTGCCAGCAGCCACAGACCTTTCTTAGCGGAGAGCTCCTACAATGAGCAGTTCTTC. Translated, it gives CASSHRPFLAESSYNEQFF.

This clonotype was found a few times. The V and J genes are TRBV29-1 and TRBJ2-7; no reliable D call. V shed 4 bases and J shed 2 bases, with 6 bases lying between them. CDR1 is SQVTM and CDR2 is ANQGSEA in the germline V gene. CDR3 length: 11 amino acids. The CDR3 sequence is CSVATTYEQYF. The CDR3 coding sequence is TGCAGCGTTGCAACGACCTACGAGCAGTACTTC.

V gene TRBV29-1 combines with J gene TRBJ2-5; 8 bases match TRBD1. The DNA end is more similar to TRBJ2-7, so the J call may be wrong. The CDR3 is made up of 14 amino acids. Germline V gives CDR1 SQVTM, CDR2 ANQGSEA. The CDR3 spells CSVEGGRGQGEQYF. Here the CDR3 DNA reads TGCAGCGTTGAAGGTGGCAGGGGGCAAGGCGAGCAGTACTTC.